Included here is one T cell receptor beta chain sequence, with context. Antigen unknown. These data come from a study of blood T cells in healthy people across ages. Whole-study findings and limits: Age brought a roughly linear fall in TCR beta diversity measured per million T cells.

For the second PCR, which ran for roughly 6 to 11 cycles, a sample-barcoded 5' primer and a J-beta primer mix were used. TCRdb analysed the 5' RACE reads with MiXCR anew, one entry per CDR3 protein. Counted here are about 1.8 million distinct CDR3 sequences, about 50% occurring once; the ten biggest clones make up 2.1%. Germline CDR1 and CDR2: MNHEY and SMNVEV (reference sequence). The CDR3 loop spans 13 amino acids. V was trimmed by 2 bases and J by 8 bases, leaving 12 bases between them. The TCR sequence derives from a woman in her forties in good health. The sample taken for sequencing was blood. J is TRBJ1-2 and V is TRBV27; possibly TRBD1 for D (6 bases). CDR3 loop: CASSLGRGWGYTF. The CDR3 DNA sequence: TGTGCCAGCAGTTTAGGCAGGGGCTGGGGCTACACCTTC.